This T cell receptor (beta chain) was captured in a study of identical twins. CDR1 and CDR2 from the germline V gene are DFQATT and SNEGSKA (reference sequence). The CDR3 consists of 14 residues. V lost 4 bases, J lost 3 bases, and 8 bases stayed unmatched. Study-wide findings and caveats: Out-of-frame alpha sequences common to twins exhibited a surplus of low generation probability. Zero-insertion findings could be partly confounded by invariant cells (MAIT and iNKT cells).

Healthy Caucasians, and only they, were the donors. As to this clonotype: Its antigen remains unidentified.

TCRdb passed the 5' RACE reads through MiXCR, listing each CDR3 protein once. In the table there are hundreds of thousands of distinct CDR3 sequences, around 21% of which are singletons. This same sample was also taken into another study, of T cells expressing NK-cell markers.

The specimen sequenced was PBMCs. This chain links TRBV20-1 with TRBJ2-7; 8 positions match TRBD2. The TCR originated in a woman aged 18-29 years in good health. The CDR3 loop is CSAKKRETGYEQYF. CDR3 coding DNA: TGCAGTGCTAAAAAGCGGGAGACGGGCTACGAGCAGTACTTC.